The clone carrying this T cell receptor beta chain appeared a single time. This CDR3 contains 14 residues. Germline lookup yields CDR1 MGHRA and CDR2 YSYEKL. Trimming pared 6 bases from V and 3 bases from J, leaving 12 bases between. This specimen comes from a study of cytomegalovirus exposure and HLA in healthy donors. The primer mix had 60 Vbeta and 13 Jbeta primers. The protocol was immunoSEQ multiplex PCR, while the TCRdb copy is restricted to in-frame clones and leaves out a portion. The repertoire has over 85,000 clones, approximately 64% of them found once; the top ten carry under 5.5%. The sequencing input was PBMCs. The sequence derives from a human donor in good health. The chain carries TRBV4-1 and TRBJ1-5; D possibly corresponds to TRBD1 (6 bases). In DNA, the CDR3 is TGCGCCAGCAGTCGTCGGGACACCAATCAGCCCCAGCATTTT. Its protein is CASSRRDTNQPQHF.